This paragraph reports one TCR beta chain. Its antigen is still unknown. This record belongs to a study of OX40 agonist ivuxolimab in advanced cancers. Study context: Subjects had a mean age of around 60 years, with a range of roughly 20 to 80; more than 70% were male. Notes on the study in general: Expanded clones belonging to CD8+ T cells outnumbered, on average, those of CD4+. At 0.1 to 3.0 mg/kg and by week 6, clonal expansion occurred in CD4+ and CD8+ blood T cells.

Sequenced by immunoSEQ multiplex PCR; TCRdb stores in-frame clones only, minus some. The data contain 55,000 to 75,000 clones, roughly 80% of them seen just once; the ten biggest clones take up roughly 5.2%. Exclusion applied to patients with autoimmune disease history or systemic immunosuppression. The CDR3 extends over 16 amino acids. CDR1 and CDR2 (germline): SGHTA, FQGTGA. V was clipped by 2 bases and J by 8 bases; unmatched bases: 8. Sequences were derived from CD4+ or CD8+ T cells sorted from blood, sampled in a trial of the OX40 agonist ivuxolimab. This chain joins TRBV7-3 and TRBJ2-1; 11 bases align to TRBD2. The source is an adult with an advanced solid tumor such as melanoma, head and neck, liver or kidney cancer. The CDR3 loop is CASSLYPSGGTYEQFF. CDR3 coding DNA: TGTGCCAGCAGCTTATATCCTAGCGGGGGGACTTATGAGCAGTTCTTC.